This entry features one TCR beta chain sequence. Compared with germline, one end of the junction differs, possibly owing to a read error. Germline values: CDR1 SSHAT, CDR2 FNYEAQ (reference sequence). The CDR3 is 13 residues long. TCRdb reprocessed the RT-PCR reads with MiXCR, giving one entry per CDR3 protein. The repertoire holds about 680,000 distinct CDR3 sequences, with 13% to 15% as singletons. The chain is built from TRBV7-7 and TRBJ2-1; no definite D call. The specimen was memory CD4+ T cells from blood. This TCR derives from a female donor in good health, serving as a healthy control. The CDR3, as DNA: TGTGCTAGCAGCTTAAATTTGCTCAATGAGCAGTTCTTC. It encodes CASSLNLLNEQFF. Drawing the rest from reference TRBV7-7 and TRBJ2-1, the complete variable domain is GAGVSQSPRYKVTKRGQDVTLRCDPISSHATLYWYQQALGQGPEFLTYFNYEAQPDKSGLPSDRFSAERPEGSISTLTIQRTEQRDSAMYRCASSLNLLNEQFFGPGTRLTVL.